One sample yielded the 21 T cell receptor beta chains listed below, sequenced in a study of blood T cells in healthy people across ages. Through a sample-barcoded 5' primer and a J-beta primer mix, a second PCR was run for about 6 to 11 cycles. In TCRdb, the 5' RACE reads were re-called with MiXCR into one record per CDR3 protein. This sample yields some 320,000 distinct CDR3 sequences, of which roughly 27% are seen a single time; roughly 28% belongs to the top ten. Source material: blood. These receptors all come from a woman in her seventies in good health.

This clonotype was recorded only once. The rearrangement joins TRBV9 to TRBJ2-1; 7 bases line up with TRBD2. With 4 bases clipped from V and 7 bases from J, the junction kept 14 bases outside the gene matches. Germline-derived CDR1 and CDR2 are SGDLS and YYNGEE. The CDR3 extends over 16 amino acids. DNA of the CDR3: TGTGCCAGCAGCTCGCGGGAGAACATTCCCCTTAATGAGCAGTTCTTC. Residues: CASSSRENIPLNEQFF.

CDR3 sequence reads: CASSARLGRSYSYEQYF. CDR3 DNA: TGTGCCAGCAGCGCAAGACTAGGGCGGAGCTACTCCTACGAGCAGTACTTC. The chain links TRBV5-6 to TRBJ2-7; D perhaps matches TRBD2 (6 bases). Per the germline V gene, CDR1 is SGHDT and CDR2 is YYEEEE. This CDR3 is 17 amino acids long. Trimming removed 4 bases from V and 0 bases from J, with 20 bases in between.

The rearrangement uses TRBV7-2 and TRBJ1-4, with D perhaps matching TRBD1 (5 bases). The CDR3 is 17 residues long. Trimming cost V 0 bases and J 5 bases, with 16 bases left between them. Germline CDR1 is SGHTA and CDR2 is FQGNSA. The CDR3 DNA reads as TGTGCCAGCAGCTTAGCCCCAGGGAGAGCTTTAAATGAAAAACTGTTTTTT. Encoded protein: CASSLAPGRALNEKLFF.

As concerns this clonotype: One junction end disagrees with the germline gene, perhaps due to a read error. The V and J genes are TRBV27 and TRBJ2-5; a possible D gene is TRBD1 (5 bases). Germline CDR1 MNHEY, CDR2 SMNVEV (reference sequence). The CDR3 is made up of 14 amino acids. CDR3 in DNA: TGTGCCAGCAGCCCGACAGCGTACCAAGAGACCCACTACTTC. Translated, it gives CASSPTAYQETHYF.

The rearrangement uses TRBV9 and TRBJ2-5; 14 positions match TRBD2. Matching the DNA end better, TRBJ2-1 makes the J call doubtful. The CDR3 is 16 amino acids. Germline CDR1 is SGDLS and CDR2 is YYNGEE. CDR3 region: CASSIWTSGRKNEQFF. The CDR3 DNA is TGTGCCAGCAGCATTTGGACTAGCGGGAGGAAGAATGAGCAGTTCTTC.

This clonotype has only a few counts. V and J are TRBV7-8 and TRBJ2-2; TRBD2 matches 14 bases. Germline-derived CDR1 and CDR2 are SGHVS and FQNEAQ. This CDR3 is 19 amino acids long. The junction had 9 bases not matched to a gene; V was cut back by 2 bases and J by 4 bases. The CDR3 reads CASSLRTGGLAGATGELFF. CDR3 coding DNA: TGTGCCAGCAGCTTACGGACAGGGGGACTAGCGGGAGCCACCGGGGAGCTGTTTTTT.

The chain combines TRBV5-1 with TRBJ1-5; D is perhaps TRBD1 (5 bases). V was trimmed by 1 base and J by 8 bases, leaving 13 bases between them. The CDR3 loop spans 14 amino acids. The germline CDR1 and CDR2 sequences are SGHRS and YFSETQ. The chain's CDR3 is CASSLFVGGEPQHF. As DNA, the CDR3 is TGCGCCAGCAGCTTGTTCGTAGGAGGGGAGCCCCAGCATTTT.

The chain carries TRBV5-1 and TRBJ2-5; D possibly uses TRBD1 or TRBD2 (7 bases each). Germline V CDR1 and CDR2: SGHRS, YFSETQ. The CDR3 has 14 residues. The V end lost 3 bases, the J end lost 7 bases, and 16 bases lay between the germline ends. In DNA, the CDR3 is TGCGCCAGCAGCTCAGGGGGGGACGCGGCGACCCAGTACTTC. Translating gives CASSSGGDAATQYF. The full variable domain, with the rest looked up from reference TRBV5-1 and TRBJ2-5, is KAGVTQTPRYLIKTRGQQVTLSCSPISGHRSVSWYQQTPGQGLQFLFEYFSETQRNKGNFPGRFSGRQFSNSRSEMNVSTLELGDSALYLCASSSGGDAATQYFGPGTRLLVL.

V and J are TRBV14 and TRBJ2-1; D perhaps matches TRBD2 (5 bases). V was shortened by 0 bases and J by 3 bases, with 9 bases between the two germline ends. CDR1 SGHDN and CDR2 FVKESK come from the germline V gene. The CDR3 covers 15 residues. In DNA form, the CDR3 reads TGTGCCAGCAGCCAAGATTCGGGGATCTACAATGAGCAGTTCTTC. This encodes CASSQDSGIYNEQFF.

The gene calls are TRBV4-3 and TRBJ2-7; tentative D call: TRBD2 (6 bases). The V end lost 6 bases, the J end lost 4 bases, and 19 bases lay between the germline ends. The CDR3 extends over 15 amino acids. From germline, CDR1 is LGHNA and CDR2 YSLEER. CDR3 DNA: TGCGCCAGCAGTCTCACTGGCGGAGGGACTTACGAGCAGTACTTC. This sequence encodes CASSLTGGGTYEQYF.

The V call is TRBV7-2, the J call TRBJ2-7, with 11 bases aligning to TRBD2. The CDR3 extends over 14 amino acids. The J segment lost 3 bases and the V segment lost 4 bases, leaving 2 bases of the junction unmatched. Germline-derived CDR1 and CDR2 are SGHTA and FQGNSA. The CDR3: CASSSSGGYYEQYF. In nucleotides, the CDR3 is TGTGCCAGCAGCTCTAGCGGGGGGTACTACGAGCAGTACTTC. Full variable domain (rest looked up from reference TRBV7-2 and TRBJ2-7): GAGVSQSPSNKVTEKGKDVELRCDPISGHTALYWYRQSLGQGLEFLIYFQGNSAPDKSGLPSDRFSAERTGGSVSTLTIQRTQQEDSAVYLCASSSSGGYYEQYFGPGTRLTVT.

The chain joins TRBV6-2 or TRBV6-3 to TRBJ2-5; D is unresolved. The J call may not be correct, given that the DNA end is closer to TRBJ2-7. The CDR3 has 14 amino acids. The germline V gene has CDR1 MNHEY and CDR2 SVGEGT. The CDR3 DNA sequence: TGTGCCAGCAGTTATCTGACATACACCTACGAGCAGTACTTC. It codes for CASSYLTYTYEQYF.

The chain carries TRBV12-3 or TRBV12-4 and TRBJ2-3; unclear D gene. The CDR3 loop spans 14 amino acids. The germline V and J ends were trimmed by 8 bases and 4 bases, with 16 bases remaining between them. The CDR3 region is CASVDSRSPDTQYF. CDR3 DNA: TGTGCCAGCGTCGACTCCCGTTCCCCAGATACGCAGTATTTT.

This clonotype was recorded at least ten times. This sequence joins TRBV6-5 and TRBJ2-3, with unresolved D. The CDR3 runs 12 residues. Trimming cost V 6 bases and J 6 bases, with 10 bases left between them. Germline CDR1 and CDR2: MNHEY and SVGAGI. The CDR3 DNA follows: TGTGCCAGCAGCCCAGGCAGGGATACGCAGTATTTT. Amino acids: CASSPGRDTQYF.

The V gene is TRBV12-3 or TRBV12-4, the J gene TRBJ2-7; TRBD2 agrees at 13 bases. V gave up 7 bases and J gave up 3 bases; unmatched junction bases: 12. CDR3 size: 17 residues. In nucleotides, the CDR3 is TGTGCCAGCAAAAGACTAGCGGGAGGACCTTTCAGCTACGAGCAGTACTTC. Translated, it gives CASKRLAGGPFSYEQYF.

The gene calls are TRBV20-1 and TRBJ1-1, with TRBD1 identical over 7 bases. CDR1 DFQATT and CDR2 SNEGSKA come from the germline V gene (reference sequence). The CDR3 covers 15 residues. J gave up 0 bases and V 2 bases, and 6 bases lay outside the gene matches. Here the CDR3 DNA reads TGCAGTGCTAGACAAAGGGACAGAATGAACACTGAAGCTTTCTTT. It specifies CSARQRDRMNTEAFF.

The chain combines TRBV7-2 with TRBJ2-7; D perhaps matches TRBD1 (6 bases). With 1 base removed from V and 7 bases from J, the gap between germline ends came to 20 bases. The CDR3 length is 16 residues. Germline lookup yields CDR1 SGHTA and CDR2 FQGNSA. CDR3 sequence (DNA): TGTGCCAGCAGCTTAGGAGGACTGGGGGCTTCGCGGGAGCAGTACTTC. Amino acids: CASSLGGLGASREQYF.

This clonotype was counted between two and nine times. The chain is built from TRBV10-3 and TRBJ2-5; 9 bases match TRBD1. With V trimmed by 10 bases and J by 5 bases, 14 bases remained unmatched. The CDR3 totals 15 residues. CDR1 is ENHRY, CDR2 SYGVKD, per germline. The CDR3: CATSPAGQGGETQYF. DNA of the CDR3: TGTGCCACGTCACCGGCGGGACAGGGAGGGGAGACCCAGTACTTC.

This clonotype was seen a few times. This rearrangement joins TRBV28 to TRBJ1-5; no firm D call. Germline CDR1 MDHEN, CDR2 SYDVKM. The CDR3 consists of 14 residues. Trimming pared 3 bases from V and 6 bases from J, leaving 12 bases between. The CDR3 reads CASSLWREGQPQHF. Here the CDR3 DNA reads TGTGCCAGCAGTTTGTGGCGGGAGGGTCAGCCCCAGCATTTT.

This clonotype was found a few times. The CDR3 ends on some other residue instead of the conserved phenylalanine or tryptophan, so this is likely a read error. It is unclear where the CDR3 begins or ends on the DNA, so no DNA is shown, and the CDR3 is as TCRdb lists it. V and J are TRBV19 and TRBJ1-2; the listed D gene, TRBD1, was not tested against the DNA. From germline, CDR1 is LNHDA and CDR2 SQIVND (reference sequence). The CDR3 extends over 13 residues, inclusive of both ends. The CDR3 here is CASSNRDGRLRYI.

The V gene is TRBV21-1, the J gene TRBJ2-7. TRBV21-1 is given as a pseudogene. This CDR3 spans 16 amino acids. CDR3 residues: CASSKCLEILPHEQYF. The DNA for the CDR3 is TGTGCCAGCAGCAAATGCCTAGAAATACTTCCCCACGAGCAGTACTTC.